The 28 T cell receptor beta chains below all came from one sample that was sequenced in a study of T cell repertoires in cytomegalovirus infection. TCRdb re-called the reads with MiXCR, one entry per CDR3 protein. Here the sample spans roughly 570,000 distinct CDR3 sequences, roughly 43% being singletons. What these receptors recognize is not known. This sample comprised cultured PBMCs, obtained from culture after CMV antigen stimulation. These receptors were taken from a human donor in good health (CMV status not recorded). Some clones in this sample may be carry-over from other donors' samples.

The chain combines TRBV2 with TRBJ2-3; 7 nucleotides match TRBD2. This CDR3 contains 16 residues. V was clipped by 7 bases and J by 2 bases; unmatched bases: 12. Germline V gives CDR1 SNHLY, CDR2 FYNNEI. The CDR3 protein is CASMLGRERSTDTQYF. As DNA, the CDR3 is TGTGCCAGCATGCTGGGGAGGGAGCGGTCCACAGATACGCAGTATTTT.

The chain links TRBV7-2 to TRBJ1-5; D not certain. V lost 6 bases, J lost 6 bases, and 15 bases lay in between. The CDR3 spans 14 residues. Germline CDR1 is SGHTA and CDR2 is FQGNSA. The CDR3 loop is CASSLGIGRQPQHF. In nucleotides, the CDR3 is TGTGCCAGCAGTCTCGGTATAGGGCGTCAGCCCCAGCATTTT.

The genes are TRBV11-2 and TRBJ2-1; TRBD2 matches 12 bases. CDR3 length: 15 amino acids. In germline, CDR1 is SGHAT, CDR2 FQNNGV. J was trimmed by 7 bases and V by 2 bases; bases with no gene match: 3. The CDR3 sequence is CASSLILAGGNEQFF. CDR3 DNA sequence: TGTGCCAGCAGCTTAATTCTAGCGGGGGGGAATGAGCAGTTCTTC.

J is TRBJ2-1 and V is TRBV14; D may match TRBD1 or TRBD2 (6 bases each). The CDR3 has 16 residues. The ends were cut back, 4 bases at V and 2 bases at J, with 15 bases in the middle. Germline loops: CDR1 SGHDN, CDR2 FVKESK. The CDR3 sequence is CASSPSSGAPYNEQFF. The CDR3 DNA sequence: TGTGCCAGCAGCCCCTCCTCGGGGGCCCCCTACAATGAGCAGTTCTTC.

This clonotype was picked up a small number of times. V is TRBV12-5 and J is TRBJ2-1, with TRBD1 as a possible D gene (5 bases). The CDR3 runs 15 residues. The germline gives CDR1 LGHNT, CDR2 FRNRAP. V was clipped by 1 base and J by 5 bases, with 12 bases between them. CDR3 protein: CASGLAQGMDNEQFF. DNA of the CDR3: TGTGCTAGTGGTTTGGCGCAGGGTATGGACAATGAGCAGTTCTTC.

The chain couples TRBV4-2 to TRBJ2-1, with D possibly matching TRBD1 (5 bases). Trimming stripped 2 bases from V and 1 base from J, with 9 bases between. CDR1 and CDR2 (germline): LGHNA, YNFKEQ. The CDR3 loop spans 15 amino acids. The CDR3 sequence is CASSQLTGSYNEQFF. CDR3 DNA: TGTGCCAGCAGCCAACTCACAGGATCCTACAATGAGCAGTTCTTC.

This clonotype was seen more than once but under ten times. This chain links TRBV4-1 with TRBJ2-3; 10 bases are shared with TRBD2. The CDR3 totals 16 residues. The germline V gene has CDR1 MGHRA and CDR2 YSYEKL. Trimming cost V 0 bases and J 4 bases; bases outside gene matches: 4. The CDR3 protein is CASSQDTSGNADTQYF. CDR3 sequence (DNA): TGCGCCAGCAGCCAAGACACTAGCGGGAATGCAGATACGCAGTATTTT.

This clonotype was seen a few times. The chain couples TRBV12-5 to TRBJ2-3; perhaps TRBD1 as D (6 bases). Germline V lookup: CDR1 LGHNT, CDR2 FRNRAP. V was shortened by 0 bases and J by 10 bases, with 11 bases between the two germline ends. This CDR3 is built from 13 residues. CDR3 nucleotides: TGTGCTAGTGGTTTGGTATTAGGGGGTTCGCAGTATTTT. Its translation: CASGLVLGGSQYF.

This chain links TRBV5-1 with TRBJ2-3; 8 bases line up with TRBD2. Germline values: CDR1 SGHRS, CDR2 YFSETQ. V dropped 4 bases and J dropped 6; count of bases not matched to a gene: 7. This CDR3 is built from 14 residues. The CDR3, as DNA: TGCGCCAGCAGCCCGCGGGGGGCAGGGGATACGCAGTATTTT. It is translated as CASSPRGAGDTQYF.

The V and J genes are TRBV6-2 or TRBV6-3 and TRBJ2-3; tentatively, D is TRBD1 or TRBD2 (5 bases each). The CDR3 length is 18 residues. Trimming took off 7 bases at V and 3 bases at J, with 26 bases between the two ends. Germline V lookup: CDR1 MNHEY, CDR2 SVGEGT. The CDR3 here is CASTLETGLETQTDTQYF. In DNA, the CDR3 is TGTGCCAGCACCCTCGAGACGGGGCTCGAGACACAGACAGATACGCAGTATTTT.

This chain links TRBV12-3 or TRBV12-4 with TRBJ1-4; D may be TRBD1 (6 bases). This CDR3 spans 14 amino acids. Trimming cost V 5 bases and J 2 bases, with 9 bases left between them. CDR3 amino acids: CASSGGATNEKLFF. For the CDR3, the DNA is TGTGCCAGCAGTGGGGGGGCCACTAATGAAAAACTGTTTTTT.

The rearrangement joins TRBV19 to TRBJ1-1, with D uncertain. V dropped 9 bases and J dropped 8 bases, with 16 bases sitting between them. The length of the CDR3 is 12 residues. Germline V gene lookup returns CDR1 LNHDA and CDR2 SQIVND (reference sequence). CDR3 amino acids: CASQLPDEEAFF. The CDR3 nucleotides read TGTGCCAGCCAATTACCCGACGAGGAAGCTTTCTTT.

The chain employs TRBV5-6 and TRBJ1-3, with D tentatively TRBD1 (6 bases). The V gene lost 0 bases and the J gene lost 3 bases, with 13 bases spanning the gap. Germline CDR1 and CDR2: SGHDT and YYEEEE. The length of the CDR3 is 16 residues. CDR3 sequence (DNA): TGTGCCAGCAGCTTGGATTGGGGGGCGTATGGAAACACCATATATTTT. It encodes CASSLDWGAYGNTIYF.

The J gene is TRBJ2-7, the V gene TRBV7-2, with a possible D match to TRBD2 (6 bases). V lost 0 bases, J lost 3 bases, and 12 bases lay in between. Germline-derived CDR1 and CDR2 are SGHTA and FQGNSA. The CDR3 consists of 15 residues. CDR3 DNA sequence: TGTGCCAGCAGCTTAGCGGGTAGCGGCCACTACGAGCAGTACTTC. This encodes CASSLAGSGHYEQYF.

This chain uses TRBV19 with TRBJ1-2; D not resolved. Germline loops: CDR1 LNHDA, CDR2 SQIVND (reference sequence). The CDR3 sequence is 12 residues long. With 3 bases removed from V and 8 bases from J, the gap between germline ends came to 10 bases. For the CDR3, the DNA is TGTGCCAGTAGTATCCTCAGCGGAGGCTACACCTTC. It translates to CASSILSGGYTF.

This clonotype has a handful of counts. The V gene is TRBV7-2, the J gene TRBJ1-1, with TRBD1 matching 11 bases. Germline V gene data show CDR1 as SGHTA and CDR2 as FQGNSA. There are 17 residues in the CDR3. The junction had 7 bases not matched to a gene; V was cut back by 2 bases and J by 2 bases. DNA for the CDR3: TGTGCCAGCAGCTTAATGCGGGACAGGGGGTTCAACACTGAAGCTTTCTTT. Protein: CASSLMRDRGFNTEAFF.

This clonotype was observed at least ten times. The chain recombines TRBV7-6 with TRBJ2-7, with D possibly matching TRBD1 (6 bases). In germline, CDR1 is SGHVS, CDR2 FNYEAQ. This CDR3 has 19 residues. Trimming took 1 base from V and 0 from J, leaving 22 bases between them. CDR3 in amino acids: CASSLDPASTGHLSYEQYF. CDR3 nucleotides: TGTGCCAGCAGCTTAGACCCCGCGTCAACGGGACACCTCTCCTACGAGCAGTACTTC.

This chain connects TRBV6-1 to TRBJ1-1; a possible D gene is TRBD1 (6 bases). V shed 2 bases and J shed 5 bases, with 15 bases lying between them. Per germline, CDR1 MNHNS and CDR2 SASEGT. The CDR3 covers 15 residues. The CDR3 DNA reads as TGTGCCAGCAGTGAAATTGGCCGAGGGGGTACTGAAGCTTTCTTT. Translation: CASSEIGRGGTEAFF.

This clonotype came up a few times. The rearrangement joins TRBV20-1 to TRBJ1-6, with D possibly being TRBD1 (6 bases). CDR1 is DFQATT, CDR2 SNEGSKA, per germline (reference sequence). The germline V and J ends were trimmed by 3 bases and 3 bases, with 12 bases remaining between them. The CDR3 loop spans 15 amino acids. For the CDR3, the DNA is TGCAGTGCTAGCAGGGGTCCCAACTATAATTCACCCCTCCACTTT. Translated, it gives CSASRGPNYNSPLHF.

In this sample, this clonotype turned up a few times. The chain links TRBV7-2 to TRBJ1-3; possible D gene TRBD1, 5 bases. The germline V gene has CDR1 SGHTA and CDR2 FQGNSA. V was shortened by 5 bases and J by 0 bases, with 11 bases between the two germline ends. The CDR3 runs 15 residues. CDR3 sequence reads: CASSSEGSSGNTIYF. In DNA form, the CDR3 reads TGTGCCAGCAGCAGCGAGGGGAGCTCTGGAAACACCATATATTTT.

CDR3 loop: CASSFVGGAIYNEQFF. The CDR3 nucleotides read TGTGCCAGCAGCTTTGTGGGGGGGGCGATCTACAATGAGCAGTTCTTC. V is TRBV7-2 and J is TRBJ2-1, with a weak D call TRBD2 (7 bases). Germline V gives CDR1 SGHTA, CDR2 FQGNSA. Trimming took off 3 bases at V and 3 bases at J, with 15 bases between the two ends. The CDR3 loop spans 16 amino acids.

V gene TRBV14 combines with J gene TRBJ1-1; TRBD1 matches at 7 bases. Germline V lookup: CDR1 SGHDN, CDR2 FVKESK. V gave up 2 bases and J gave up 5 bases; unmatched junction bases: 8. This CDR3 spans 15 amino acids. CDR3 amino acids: CASSQPGGWGTEAFF. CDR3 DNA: TGTGCCAGCAGCCAACCAGGGGGTTGGGGGACTGAAGCTTTCTTT.

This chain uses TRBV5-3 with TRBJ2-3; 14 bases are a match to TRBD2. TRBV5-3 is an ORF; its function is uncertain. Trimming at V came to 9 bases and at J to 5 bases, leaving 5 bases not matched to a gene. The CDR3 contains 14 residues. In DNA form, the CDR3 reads TGTGCCACCCGGGGACTAGCGGGAGTAGATACGCAGTATTTT. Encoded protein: CATRGLAGVDTQYF.

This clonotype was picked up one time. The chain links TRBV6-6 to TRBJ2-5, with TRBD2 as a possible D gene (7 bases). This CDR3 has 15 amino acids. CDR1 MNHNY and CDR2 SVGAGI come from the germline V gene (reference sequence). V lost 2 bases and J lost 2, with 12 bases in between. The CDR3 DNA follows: TGTGCCAGCAGTTACGTGGGGAGGGGGCAAGAGACCCAGTACTTC. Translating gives CASSYVGRGQETQYF.

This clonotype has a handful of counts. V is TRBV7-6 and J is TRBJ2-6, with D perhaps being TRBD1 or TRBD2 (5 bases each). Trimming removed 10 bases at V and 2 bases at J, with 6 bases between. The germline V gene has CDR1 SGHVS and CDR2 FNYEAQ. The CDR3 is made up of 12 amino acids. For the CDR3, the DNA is TGTGCCATGGGGGCTGGGGCCAACGTCCTGACTTTC. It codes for CAMGAGANVLTF.

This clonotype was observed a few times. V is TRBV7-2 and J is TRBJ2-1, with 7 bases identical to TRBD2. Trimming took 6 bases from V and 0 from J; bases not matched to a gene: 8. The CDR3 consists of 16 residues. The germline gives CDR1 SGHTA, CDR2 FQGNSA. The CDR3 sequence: CASSIRAGSSYNEQFF. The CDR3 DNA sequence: TGTGCCAGCAGTATACGAGCGGGGTCCTCCTACAATGAGCAGTTCTTC.

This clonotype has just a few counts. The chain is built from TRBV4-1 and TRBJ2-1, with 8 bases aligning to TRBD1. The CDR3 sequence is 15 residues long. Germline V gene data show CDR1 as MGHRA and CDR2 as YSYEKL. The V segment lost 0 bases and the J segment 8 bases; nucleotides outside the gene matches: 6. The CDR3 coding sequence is TGCGCCAGCAGCCAAGAACTGCAGGGGGCGTATGAGCAGTTCTTC. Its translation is CASSQELQGAYEQFF.

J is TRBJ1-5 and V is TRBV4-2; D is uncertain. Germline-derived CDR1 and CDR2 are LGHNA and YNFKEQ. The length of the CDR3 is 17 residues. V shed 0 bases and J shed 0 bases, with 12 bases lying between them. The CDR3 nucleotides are TGTGCCAGCAGCCAAGACCCAATGGGGTATAGCAATCAGCCCCAGCATTTT. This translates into CASSQDPMGYSNQPQHF.